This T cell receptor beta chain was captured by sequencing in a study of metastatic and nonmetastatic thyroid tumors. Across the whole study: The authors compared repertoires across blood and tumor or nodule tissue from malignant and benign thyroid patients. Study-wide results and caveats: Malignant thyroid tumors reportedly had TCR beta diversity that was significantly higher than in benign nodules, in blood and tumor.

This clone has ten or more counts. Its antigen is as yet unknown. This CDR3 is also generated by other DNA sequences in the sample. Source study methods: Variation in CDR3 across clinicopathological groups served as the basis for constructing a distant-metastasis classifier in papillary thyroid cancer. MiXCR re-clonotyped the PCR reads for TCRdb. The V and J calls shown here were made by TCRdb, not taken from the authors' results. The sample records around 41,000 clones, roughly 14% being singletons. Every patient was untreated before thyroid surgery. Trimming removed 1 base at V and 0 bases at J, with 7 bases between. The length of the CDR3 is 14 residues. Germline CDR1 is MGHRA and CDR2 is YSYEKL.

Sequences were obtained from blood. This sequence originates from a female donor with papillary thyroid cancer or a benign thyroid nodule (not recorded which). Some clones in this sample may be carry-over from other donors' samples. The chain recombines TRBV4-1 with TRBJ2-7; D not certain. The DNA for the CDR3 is TGCGCCAGCAGCCAAGGGGTCGGCTCCTACGAGCAGTACTTC. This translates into CASSQGVGSYEQYF.